These T cell receptor beta chains were read from a single sample in a study of blood T cell repertoires in COVID-19. Produced via immunoSEQ multiplex PCR; TCRdb's table is partial and in-frame only. Of about 13,000 clones listed, approximately 91% were seen once; the top ten hold 11% to 15%. Sequences were obtained from peripheral blood. The receptor source for this set is a human donor in a cohort sampled during active COVID-19. CDR3s include the opening cysteine and the closing phenylalanine or tryptophan. The D gene is left open where the match is weak. Clone sizes are given selectively: once, few, many, or a class where the clone is expanded.

v_call	d_call	clone_size	j_call	cdr3_nt	cdr3_aa
TRBV19	.	.	TRBJ2-7	TGTGCCAGTAGTATGGGACTGGGCTCCTACGAGCAGTACTTC	CASSMGLGSYEQYF
TRBV7-9	TRBD1	.	TRBJ1-4	TGTGCCAGCAGCCCTAGGACAGGGGGCGCTTGGGGTTCCGAAGAAAAACTGTTTTTT	CASSPRTGGAWGSEEKLFF
TRBV6-5	.	.	TRBJ1-2	TGTGCCAGCAGTTACGACGGGGGGCGAGGCTACACCTTC	CASSYDGGRGYTF
TRBV6-4	.	.	TRBJ1-2	TGTGCCAGCAGTCCCGAGGGGGGGCGCGACAGTGGCTACACCTTC	CASSPEGGRDSGYTF
TRBV6-2/TRBV6-3	TRBD1	.	TRBJ1-2	TGTGCCAGCAGTTACCCCGGGACAGGGGCTCGTCCGGGTGGCTACACCTTC	CASSYPGTGARPGGYTF
TRBV19	TRBD1	.	TRBJ2-1	TGTGCCAGTAGTACTCCGGGACAGGGGAGTGAGCAGTTCTTC	CASSTPGQGSEQFF
TRBV19	TRBD1	once	TRBJ1-5	TGTGCCAGTACACAACAGGGGGCTAGCAATCAGCCCCAGCATTTT	CASTQQGASNQPQHF
TRBV2	TRBD2	.	TRBJ2-7	TGTGCCAGCAGTCGGACTAGCGGGGGGCCCTACGAGCAGTACTTC	CASSRTSGGPYEQYF
TRBV6-2/TRBV6-3	TRBD1	.	TRBJ1-2	TGTGCCAGCAGTTACGGGATCGTGACAGGGGGCGCCTATGGCTACACCTTC	CASSYGIVTGGAYGYTF
TRBV11-2	.	.	TRBJ2-7	TGTGCCAGCAGCCAGCCCCGAAGGCAGGGGCACTACTACGAGCAGTACTTC	CASSQPRRQGHYYEQYF
TRBV27	.	.	TRBJ2-2	TGTGCCAGCAGTTTAATAGCACAGGGAGCCACCGGGGAGCTGTTTTTT	CASSLIAQGATGELFF
TRBV3-1/TRBV3-2	.	.	TRBJ1-4	TGTGCCAGCAGCCAAGACCCAGGGGCGCGCGAAAAACTGTTTTTT	CASSQDPGAREKLFF
TRBV6-6	TRBD2	.	TRBJ2-5	TGTGCCAGCAGCCCCGGACTAGCGGGGGACCAAGAGACCCAGTACTTC	CASSPGLAGDQETQYF
TRBV4-1	TRBD2	.	TRBJ2-1	TGCGCCAGCAGCCAAGTATTAGGTAGCGGGGCCTACAATGAGCAGTTCTTC	CASSQVLGSGAYNEQFF
TRBV5-6	TRBD2	.	TRBJ2-5	TGTGCCAGCAGCTTGGGGGCAAGCGGGGCAGAGACCCAGTACTTC	CASSLGASGAETQYF
TRBV28	.	.	TRBJ1-5	TGTGCCAGCAGCCCAAGGACTACCGATCAGCCCCAGCATTTT	CASSPRTTDQPQHF
TRBV7-2	TRBD2	.	TRBJ2-3	TGTGCCAGCAGCTTAGTTACTAGCGGGGTCACAGATACGCAGTATTTT	CASSLVTSGVTDTQYF
TRBV5-1	TRBD1	.	TRBJ2-5	TGCGCCAGCAGCTTGGGACAGGGGTATAACCAAGAGACCCAGTACTTC	CASSLGQGYNQETQYF
TRBV7-9	TRBD2	.	TRBJ2-3	TGTGCCAGCAGCCCCCGGGAGGGGGGTTCCACAGATACGCAGTATTTT	CASSPREGGSTDTQYF
TRBV19	TRBD1	.	TRBJ1-1	TGTGCCAGTAATAACGCCAGGGGGCGGACTGAAGCTTTCTTT	CASNNARGRTEAFF
TRBV5-3	.	.	TRBJ2-3	TGTGCCAGAAGACGGACAGATACGCAGTATTTT	CARRRTDTQYF
TRBV18	.	.	TRBJ2-7	TGTGCCAGCTCACCACCTTCACAGCACGAGCAGTACTTC	CASSPPSQHEQYF
TRBV7-9	.	few	TRBJ1-4	TGTGCCAGCAGCGCTGAAGCATCGGGAGCCCGAGAAAAACTGTTTTTT	CASSAEASGAREKLFF
TRBV7-9	TRBD1	.	TRBJ1-6	TGTGCCAGCAGCTTCAGGACAGGGGCTAATTCACCCCTCCACTTT	CASSFRTGANSPLHF
TRBV27	.	.	TRBJ2-7	TGTGCCAGCAGTTCTGCCGGGACTGCAGTCTCCTACGAGCAGTACTTC	CASSSAGTAVSYEQYF
TRBV18	.	.	TRBJ1-1	TGTGCCAGCTCACCACAGGGGCAGAACACTGAAGCTTTCTTT	CASSPQGQNTEAFF
TRBV5-5	.	few	TRBJ1-2	TGTGCCAGCAGCTTGATTCAGGGGCAAAATGGCTACACCTTC	CASSLIQGQNGYTF
TRBV28	TRBD1	.	TRBJ2-7	TGTGCCAGCAGTTTATCCGGACAGGGAGACGAGCAGTACTTC	CASSLSGQGDEQYF
TRBV15	TRBD1	.	TRBJ1-4	TGTGCCACCAGCAGTCCTTTACGGGCAGACAGGGTTCATGATGAAAAACTGTTTTTT	CATSSPLRADRVHDEKLFF
TRBV9	.	.	TRBJ2-5	TGTGCCAGCAGCGTATCCGTACAAGAGACCCAGTACTTC	CASSVSVQETQYF
TRBV18	TRBD2	.	TRBJ2-6	TGTGCCAGCTCCGCAGGGAGGGTTGGGGCCAACGTCCTGACTTTC	CASSAGRVGANVLTF
TRBV14	TRBD2	.	TRBJ2-3	TGTGCCAGCAGCCGCCCAGCGGGAGGTACAGATACGCAGTATTTT	CASSRPAGGTDTQYF
TRBV30	TRBD1	.	TRBJ1-2	TGTGCCTGGTGGGACAGGAGCTATGGCTACACCTTC	CAWWDRSYGYTF
TRBV5-1	TRBD1	once	TRBJ1-2	TGCGCCAGCAGCTTGGAGGCAGGGGGCGCGCCTTCCTATGGCTACACCTTC	CASSLEAGGAPSYGYTF
TRBV7-9	.	once	TRBJ1-6	TGTGCCAGCAGCATCGACAGCTTGAATTCACCCCTCCACTTT	CASSIDSLNSPLHF
TRBV10-3	TRBD1	.	TRBJ1-1	TGTGCCATCAGCCCGGGACAGAGGAACACTGAAGCTTTCTTT	CAISPGQRNTEAFF
TRBV19	TRBD1	.	TRBJ2-7	TGTGCCAGTAGTATCAACAGGGGTTCCTACGAGCAGTACTTC	CASSINRGSYEQYF
TRBV10-3	TRBD2	.	TRBJ2-1	TGTGCCATCAGTGGTGGTAGCGGGAGAAACTATGAGCAGTTCTTC	CAISGGSGRNYEQFF
TRBV15	.	.	TRBJ2-7	TGTGCCACCAGCAGAGAAACAGGGATCGACGAGCAGTACTTC	CATSRETGIDEQYF
TRBV30	.	once	TRBJ2-3	TGTGCCTGGAGCTCTAGCGCAGCAGATACGCAGTATTTT	CAWSSSAADTQYF
TRBV19	TRBD2	.	TRBJ2-1	TGTGCCAGTAGTATGGCCCTAGCGGGAGGGCCCTCCTACAATGAGCAGTTCTTC	CASSMALAGGPSYNEQFF
TRBV29-1	.	.	TRBJ2-6	TGCAGCGCTAGACTTGCTGGGGCCAACGTCCTGACTTTC	CSARLAGANVLTF
TRBV19	TRBD1	.	TRBJ2-6	TGTGCCAGTAGTAGGGACAGATTCCTCTCTGGGGCCAACGTCCTGACTTTC	CASSRDRFLSGANVLTF
TRBV20-1	.	.	TRBJ2-7	TGCAGTGCTAGAGCAGGCTACGAGCAGTACTTC	CSARAGYEQYF
TRBV5-4	.	.	TRBJ2-1	TGTGCCAGCACCGGACAGAGCTCCTACAATGAGCAGTTCTTC	CASTGQSSYNEQFF
TRBV4-3	.	.	TRBJ2-2	TGCGCCAGCAGCCAACATACGGGTAATGGCGGGGAGCTGTTTTTT	CASSQHTGNGGELFF
TRBV9	.	.	TRBJ2-7	TGTGCCAGCAGCGTAGCCTCGACTAGCTACGAGCAGTACTTC	CASSVASTSYEQYF